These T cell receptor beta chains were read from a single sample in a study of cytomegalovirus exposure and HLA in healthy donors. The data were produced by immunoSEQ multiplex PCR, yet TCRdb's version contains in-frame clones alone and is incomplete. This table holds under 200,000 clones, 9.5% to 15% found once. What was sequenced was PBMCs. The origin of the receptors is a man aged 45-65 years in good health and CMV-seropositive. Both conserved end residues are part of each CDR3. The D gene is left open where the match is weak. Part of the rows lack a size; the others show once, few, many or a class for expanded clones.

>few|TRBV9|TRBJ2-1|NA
TGTGCCAGCAGCGTAGTCCCAGGTGGGTCCTACAATGAGCAGTTCTTC
CASSVVPGGSYNEQFF
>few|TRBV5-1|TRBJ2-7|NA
TGCGCCAGCAGCTTCCGCTACGGCTCCTACGAGCAGTACTTC
CASSFRYGSYEQYF
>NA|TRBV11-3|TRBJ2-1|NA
TGTGCCAGCAGCTCTCGCGGGGGCCTATATACAATTGAGCAGTTCTTC
CASSSRGGLYTIEQFF
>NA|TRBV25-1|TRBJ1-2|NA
TGTGCCAGCAGTGAATCCATAGGGGCCTCGGACTATGGCTACACCTTC
CASSESIGASDYGYTF
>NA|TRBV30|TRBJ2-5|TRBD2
TGTGCCTGGAGTGTACCGGCTAGCGGGGGGTGGAGGTCTGAGACCCAGTACTTC
CAWSVPASGGWRSETQYF
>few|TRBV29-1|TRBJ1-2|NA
TGCAGCGTTGGGGGAGGGGGTACCTATGGCTACACCTTC
CSVGGGGTYGYTF
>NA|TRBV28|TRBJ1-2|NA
TGTGCCAGCAGTGCCGCGGGAGATGGCTACACCTTC
CASSAAGDGYTF
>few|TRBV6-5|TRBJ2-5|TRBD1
TGTGCCAGCAGTTACGCCGGGACAGGGGTCGAGACCCAGTACTTC
CASSYAGTGVETQYF
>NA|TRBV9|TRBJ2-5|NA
TGTGCCAGCAGCGTAGATGGAGGGAACCAAGAGACCCAGTACTTC
CASSVDGGNQETQYF
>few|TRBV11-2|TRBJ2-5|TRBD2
TGTGCCAGCAGCTCCCTGGGGACTAGTGGGGAGACCCAGTACTTC
CASSSLGTSGETQYF
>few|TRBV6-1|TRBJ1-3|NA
TGTGCCAGCAGTGAAAGTGGGCTCCTACCCATATATTTT
CASSESGLLPIYF
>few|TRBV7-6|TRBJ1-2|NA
TGTGCCAGCAGCTTAGAAGCAGGGATAGACTATGGCTACACCTTC
CASSLEAGIDYGYTF
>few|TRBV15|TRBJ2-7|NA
TGTGCCACCAGCAGAGATAGAGAGCCGAGCTCCTACGAGCAGTACTTC
CATSRDREPSSYEQYF
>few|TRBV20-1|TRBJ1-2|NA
TGCAGTGCTAGACAGGGCCATGGCTACACCTTC
CSARQGHGYTF
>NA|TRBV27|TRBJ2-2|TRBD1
TGTGCCAGCAGCCTACAGGGGGCGGGGACCGGGGAGCTGTTTTTT
CASSLQGAGTGELFF
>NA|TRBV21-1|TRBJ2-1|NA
TGTGCCAGCAGCAAAACGTGGACAGGGGGCGATGAGTTTAGTGGAGGTGAGCAGTTCTTC
CASSKTWTGGDEFSGGEQFF
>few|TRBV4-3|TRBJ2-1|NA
TGCGCCAGCAGCCAGCCTAACCAGGGGACGGAGCAGTTCTTC
CASSQPNQGTEQFF
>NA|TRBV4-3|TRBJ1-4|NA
TGCGCCAGCAGCCGCCCGGAGAACCAAAATTTT
CASSRPENQNF
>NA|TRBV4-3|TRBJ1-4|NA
TGCGCCAGCAGCCAAATGCCCTCCGGCGGTGAAAAACTGTTTTTT
CASSQMPSGGEKLFF
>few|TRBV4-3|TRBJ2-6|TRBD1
TGCGCCAGCAGCCAAGATTGGGGACAGGGAGGCAACGTCCTGACTTTC
CASSQDWGQGGNVLTF
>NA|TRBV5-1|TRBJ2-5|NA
TGCGCCAGCAGCTTGGCCGGAGAGACCCAGTACTTC
CASSLAGETQYF
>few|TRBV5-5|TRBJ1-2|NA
TGTGCCAGCAGCGAAACAGGGTGGGAAGGCTACACCTTC
CASSETGWEGYTF
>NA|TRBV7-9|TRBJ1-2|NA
TGTGCCAGCAGCTTAGCGGCAGCTAACTATGGCTACACCTTC
CASSLAAANYGYTF
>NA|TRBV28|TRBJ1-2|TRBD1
TGTGCCACATGGACAGGGGGCGGCTACACCTTC
CATWTGGGYTF
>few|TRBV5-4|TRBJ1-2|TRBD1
TGTGCCAGCAGCTTGGGATTGGGACAGGGGGACGATGGCTACACCTTC
CASSLGLGQGDDGYTF
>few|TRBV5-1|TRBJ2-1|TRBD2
TGCGCCAGCAGCTGGGGACTAGCGGGACTTAATGAGCAGTTCTTC
CASSWGLAGLNEQFF
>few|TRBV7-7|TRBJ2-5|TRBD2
TGTGCCAGCAGCTTGGCAGCGGGGGGATCCCAAGAGACCCAGTACTTC
CASSLAAGGSQETQYF
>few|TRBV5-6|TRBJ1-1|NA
TGTGCCAGCAGCTTGGTTCAGTACACTGAAGCTTTCTTT
CASSLVQYTEAFF
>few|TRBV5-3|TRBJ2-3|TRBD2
TGTGCCAGAAGCTTTAGGCCTAGCGGGGCTAGCACAGATACGCAGTATTTT
CARSFRPSGASTDTQYF
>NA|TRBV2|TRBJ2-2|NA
TGTGCCAGCAGTGTCCAGGGCTCCGGGGAGCTGTTTTTT
CASSVQGSGELFF